The rows below give T cell receptor beta chains drawn from one sample of a study of CXCR3-negative and CXCR3-positive naive CD8 T cells. TCRdb reprocessed the 5' RACE reads and reports one entry per CDR3 protein, with no DNA. The sample totals 130,000 or so distinct CDR3 sequences; its top ten clones hold 0.25% to 0.35%. Sequences were obtained from naive CXCR3- CD8+ T cells from blood. The origin of the receptors is a human donor in good health. Some clones in this sample may be carry-over from other donors' samples. CDR3s include the opening cysteine and the closing phenylalanine or tryptophan. The order of the fields is V gene, J gene, CDR3 protein.

>TRBV28|TRBJ2-7
CASSLSRDRDLNPYEQYF
>TRBV29-1|TRBJ2-5
CSVGSTGPQETQYF
>TRBV29-1|TRBJ1-6
CSVVGPNSPLHF
>TRBV14|TRBJ1-4
CASSPRRVLGEKLFF
>TRBV7-9|TRBJ2-7
CASGTGSGTSDF
>TRBV24-1|TRBJ2-5
CATSEPTTGGEETQYF
>TRBV28|TRBJ2-3
CASSLTGMNTQYF
>TRBV4-1|TRBJ2-5
CASSQGLAGVETQYF
>TRBV7-9|TRBJ2-1
CASSPDSYNEQFF
>TRBV7-9|TRBJ2-7
CASRSGTGTYEQYF
>TRBV7-7|TRBJ2-1
CASSASGSSRWDEQIF
>TRBV7-9|TRBJ2-7
CASSLMGSRGEQYF
>TRBV5-1|TRBJ2-7
CASSFDAYEQYF